These 7 T cell receptor beta chains share one sample of origin, sequenced in a study of cytomegalovirus exposure and HLA in healthy donors. A multiplex PCR was run with 60 Vbeta primers and 13 Jbeta primers. Sequencing used immunoSEQ multiplex PCR; TCRdb keeps in-frame clones, though not all of them. The sample lists 150,000 to 250,000 clones, around 80% occurring once. Sequencing used PBMCs. The source is a woman aged 25 to 45 in good health and CMV-seropositive.

V usage is TRBV2 and J usage is TRBJ2-3; 13 bases fit TRBD2. CDR1 and CDR2 (germline): SNHLY, FYNNEI. The CDR3 has 18 amino acids. V lost 8 bases, J lost 2 bases, and 13 bases stayed unmatched. CDR3 sequence reads: CASFWTSGGQRYTDTQYF. In DNA form, the CDR3 reads TGTGCCAGCTTCTGGACTAGCGGGGGCCAGAGGTACACAGATACGCAGTATTTT.

The rearrangement links TRBV4-1 to TRBJ2-1, with 7 bases matching TRBD2. The CDR3 runs to 16 residues. Germline assignment: CDR1 MGHRA and CDR2 YSYEKL. The V segment lost 1 base and the J segment 3 bases; nucleotides outside the gene matches: 6. The CDR3 protein is CASSQARLAGYNEQFF. CDR3 DNA sequence: TGCGCCAGCAGCCAAGCCCGACTAGCAGGCTACAATGAGCAGTTCTTC.

The chain joins TRBV6-4 to TRBJ2-1; TRBD1 is a possible D gene (5 bases). Trimming left V 10 bases short and J 3 bases short, with 13 bases between. Germline-derived CDR1 and CDR2 are MRHNA and SNTAGT. The CDR3 length is 13 residues. DNA for the CDR3: TGTGCCACCAAGAAAGACAGCTACAATGAGCAGTTCTTC. Translating gives CATKKDSYNEQFF.

The chain links TRBV9 to TRBJ1-2; a possible D gene is TRBD1 (5 bases). The CDR3 spans 16 residues. V lost 0 bases and J 0 bases, leaving 12 bases between the germline ends. In germline, CDR1 is SGDLS, CDR2 YYNGEE. CDR3 nucleotides: TGTGCCAGCAGCGTAGACGGGGGTAATGCTAACTATGGCTACACCTTC. Protein: CASSVDGGNANYGYTF.

The chain employs TRBV2 and TRBJ2-3, with 16 bases lining up with TRBD2. J was trimmed by 3 bases and V by 8 bases; bases with no gene match: 8. This CDR3 region has 17 residues. CDR1 is SNHLY, CDR2 FYNNEI, per germline. CDR3 in DNA: TGTGCCAGCGAACGGGGACTAGCGGGGGGGCCAACAGATACGCAGTATTTT. Its translation is CASERGLAGGPTDTQYF.

The chain links TRBV2 to TRBJ1-3; TRBD1 matches at 9 bases. V trimming: 6 bases; J trimming: 3 bases; junction bases outside the gene matches: 6. The CDR3 loop spans 15 amino acids. Germline assignment: CDR1 SNHLY and CDR2 FYNNEI. The CDR3 DNA sequence: TGTGCCAGCAGCCCCGACAGGGGGTTTGGAAACACCATATATTTT. The encoded protein is CASSPDRGFGNTIYF.

V and J are TRBV29-1 and TRBJ1-5; 8 nucleotides match TRBD1. Germline CDR1 SQVTM, CDR2 ANQGSEA. This CDR3 is built from 19 residues. J was trimmed by 4 bases and V by 4 bases; bases with no gene match: 21. The CDR3 nucleotides are TGCAGCGTTGCCTGTGTTTTGCAGGGGGCTTGGTTAAGAAATCAGCCCCAGCATTTT. Amino acid sequence: CSVACVLQGAWLRNQPQHF.